Below, one T cell receptor (beta chain) is given with its context. This entry is derived from a study of blood T cell repertoires in COVID-19. The CDR3 length is 14 residues. Germline V gene lookup returns CDR1 MNHEY and CDR2 SMNVEV (reference sequence). Trimming removed 4 bases at V and 4 bases at J, with 10 bases between. Here immunoSEQ multiplex PCR was the method, and the copy in TCRdb shows in-frame clones only, minus some. The table has 200,000 to 250,000 clones, more than 80% seen once; the top ten hold roughly 5%. The clonotype was recovered from a human donor in a cohort sampled during active COVID-19. The J gene is TRBJ2-2, the V gene TRBV27; perhaps TRBD2 as D (6 bases). Sequenced material: peripheral blood. The CDR3, as DNA: TGTGCCAGCAGTTCGGAGGGAGGCACCGGGGAGCTGTTTTTT. Translation gives CASSSEGGTGELFF.